This T cell receptor beta chain was recovered during a study of Graves' ophthalmopathy and Graves' hyperthyroidism. Findings of the study overall: Clonotypes were expanded in thyroid at above 0.001 frequency, and most also appeared in blood. Classification of ophthalmopathy versus stable hyperthyroidism by a 13-signature model yielded around 90% sensitivity and just under 83% specificity.

There are many counts of this clonotype. Its antigen is unknown. Using RNA transcripts, the TCR beta CDR3 regions were amplified. Investigators did first-round RT-PCR with HTBI primers, then second-round multiplex PCR. TCRdb itself ran the multiplex PCR reads through MiXCR, one entry per CDR3 protein. The data show hundreds of thousands of distinct CDR3 sequences, under 25% seen once. This CDR3 spans 14 amino acids. V was trimmed by 5 bases and J by 3 bases, leaving 14 bases between them. Stable hyperthyroid donors showed no ophthalmopathy during 18 months follow-up. Orbital computed tomography, together with clinical symptoms, serum thyroxine, TRAb and thyroid ultrasound, was used for diagnosis.

Sample: peripheral blood. The J gene is TRBJ2-7, the V gene TRBV12-3 or TRBV12-4, with D possibly being TRBD1 (6 bases). The TCR was taken from a woman between 18 and 29 years old with stable Graves' hyperthyroidism. CDR3 in DNA: TGTGCCAGCAGTATTACAGGGTCAGTCTACGAGCAGTACTTC. It yields the protein CASSITGSVYEQYF.